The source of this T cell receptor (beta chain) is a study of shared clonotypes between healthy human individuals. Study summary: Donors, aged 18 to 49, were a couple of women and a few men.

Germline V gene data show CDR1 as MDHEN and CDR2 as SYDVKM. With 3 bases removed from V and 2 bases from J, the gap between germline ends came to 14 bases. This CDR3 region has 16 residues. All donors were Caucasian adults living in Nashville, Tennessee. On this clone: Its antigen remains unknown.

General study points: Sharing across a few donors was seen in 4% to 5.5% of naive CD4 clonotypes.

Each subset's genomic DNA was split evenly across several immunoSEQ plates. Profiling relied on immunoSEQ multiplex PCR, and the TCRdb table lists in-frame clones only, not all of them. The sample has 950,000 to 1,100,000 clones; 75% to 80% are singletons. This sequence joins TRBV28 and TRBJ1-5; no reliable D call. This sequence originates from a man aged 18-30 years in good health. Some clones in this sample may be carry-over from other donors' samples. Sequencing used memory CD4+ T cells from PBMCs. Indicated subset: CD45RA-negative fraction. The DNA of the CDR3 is TGTGCCAGCAGTTTCTCCCCGGACGATCGCAATCAGCCCCAGCATTTT. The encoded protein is CASSFSPDDRNQPQHF.